The 7 T cell receptor beta chains below come from one sample, sequenced in a study of blood T cells in healthy people across ages. The authors ran a second PCR of 7 to 11 cycles using a sample-barcoded 5' primer and a J-beta primer mix. TCRdb analysed the 5' RACE reads with MiXCR anew, one entry per CDR3 protein. This sample has 1.4 million or so distinct CDR3 sequences, with 42% found just once. What was sequenced was blood. The origin of the receptors is a woman under 30 in good health.

The chain joins TRBV28 to TRBJ2-7, with 11 nucleotides matching TRBD2. This CDR3 is built from 15 residues. Germline CDR1 and CDR2: MDHEN and SYDVKM. The V and J ends lost 7 bases and 7 bases, in that order; junction bases with no gene match: 12. The CDR3 region has the DNA TGTGCCAGCACTACTAGCGGGAGCCTTGGCAATGAGCAGTACTTC. The encoded protein is CASTTSGSLGNEQYF.

V usage is TRBV20-1 and J usage is TRBJ2-1; 9 bases align to TRBD2. V lost 6 bases to trimming and J lost 5 bases; unmatched junction nucleotides: 5. This CDR3 comprises 13 residues. In germline, CDR1 is DFQATT, CDR2 SNEGSKA (reference sequence). As DNA, the CDR3 is TGCAGTGCGCCGGGACTAGCCCACAATGAGCAGTTCTTC. This encodes CSAPGLAHNEQFF.

This clonotype appeared a single time. The V gene is TRBV15, the J gene TRBJ2-6; 10 positions match TRBD2. The germline V gene encodes CDR1 LNHNV and CDR2 YYDKDF (reference sequence). The junction had 6 bases not matched to a gene; V was cut back by 1 base and J by 0 bases. The CDR3 sequence is 19 residues long. The CDR3 nucleotides read TGTGCCACCAGCAGAGTAGTTGGACTAGCGGTCTCTGGGGCCAACGTCCTGACTTTC. It translates to CATSRVVGLAVSGANVLTF.

The chain uses TRBV6-5 and TRBJ1-2; TRBD1 matches 10 bases. The CDR3 loop spans 15 amino acids. Per germline, CDR1 MNHEY and CDR2 SVGAGI. V shed 4 bases and J 8 bases; nucleotides not matched to a gene: 10. The CDR3, as DNA: TGTGCCAGCAGTTCCGGACAGGGGGGCTTTCGGGGCTACACCTTC. Translation: CASSSGQGGFRGYTF.

The chain uses TRBV20-1 and TRBJ1-1; 8 bases are shared with TRBD1. With V trimmed by 1 base and J by 3 bases, 4 bases remained unmatched. The CDR3 runs 14 residues. Germline assignment: CDR1 DFQATT and CDR2 SNEGSKA (reference sequence). CDR3 DNA: TGCAGTGCTAGAGTAGGGACAGGTGACACTGAAGCTTTCTTT. Translated, it gives CSARVGTGDTEAFF.

This clonotype was picked up a small number of times. The CDR3 nucleotides read TGTGCCAGCAGTTACTCGGAAATGGACAGGGCGGGGCAGTTCTTC. It encodes CASSYSEMDRAGQFF. This chain joins TRBV6-5 and TRBJ2-1, with 8 bases matching TRBD1. This CDR3 is 15 amino acids long. V lost 0 bases and J lost 12; bases outside the gene matches: 10. Germline V gene data show CDR1 as MNHEY and CDR2 as SVGAGI.

This clonotype appeared a few times. The V call is TRBV11-2, the J call TRBJ2-5; TRBD1 agrees at 9 bases. This CDR3 has 13 amino acids. CDR1 and CDR2 from the germline V gene are SGHAT and FQNNGV. V dropped 2 bases and J dropped 11; count of bases not matched to a gene: 6. The CDR3 sequence is CASSLKVGTGQYF. The CDR3 region has the DNA TGTGCCAGCAGCTTAAAGGTGGGGACAGGGCAGTACTTC. The full variable domain, rest sourced from reference TRBV11-2 and TRBJ2-5, is EAGVAQSPRYKIIEKRQSVAFWCNPISGHATLYWYQQILGQGPKLLIQFQNNGVVDDSQLPKDRFSAERLKGVDSTLKIQPAKLEDSAVYLCASSLKVGTGQYFGPGTRLLVL.